This is a list of T cell receptor beta chains from one sample in a study of T cell responses to AZD1222 COVID-19 vaccine. Repertoires were generated with immunoSEQ multiplex PCR, while TCRdb's copy carries only in-frame clones and drops some. Here the sample spans around 180,000 clones, about 91% being singletons. This specimen was peripheral blood, taken on day 0 of AZD1222 vaccination. Receptor source: an adult in good health. Both conserved end residues are part of each CDR3. D genes are given only for firm matches. Clone sizes are given selectively: once, few, many, or a class where the clone is expanded.

>TRBV25-1|few|TRBD2|TRBJ2-7
TGTGCCAGCAGTGAAGTTACTAGCGGGAGCGAGCAGTACTTC
CASSEVTSGSEQYF
>TRBV9|once|.|TRBJ2-7
TGTGCCAGCAGCGTATCGCTCCAGGGTCACACGACCTCCGAGCAGTACTTC
CASSVSLQGHTTSEQYF
>TRBV4-1|.|.|TRBJ1-6
TGCGCCAGCAGCCAAGGGGTATCGTCCTATAATTCACCCCTCCACTTT
CASSQGVSSYNSPLHF
>TRBV10-3|.|.|TRBJ1-5
TGTGCCATCAGTGACGCCGGACCTCAGGGGCCCCAGCATTTT
CAISDAGPQGPQHF
>TRBV7-9|few|TRBD1|TRBJ1-6
TGTGCCAGCAGCCCCATACAGACAGGGTCCAATTCACCCCTCCACTTT
CASSPIQTGSNSPLHF
>TRBV30|.|.|TRBJ1-2
TGTGCCTGGAGTCCCCGGGTCGGCTACACCTTC
CAWSPRVGYTF
>TRBV12-5|.|TRBD1|TRBJ2-7
TGTGCTAGTGGTTTGGTCGGATTGAGACAGGGCAACGAGCAGTACTTC
CASGLVGLRQGNEQYF
>TRBV4-2|.|TRBD2|TRBJ2-2
TGTGCCAGCAGCCCTGGGACTAGCGGGTCTAACACCGGGGAGCTGTTTTTT
CASSPGTSGSNTGELFF
>TRBV18|.|.|TRBJ1-5
TGTGCCAGCTCTTCCAGGTCAACCGGGGATCAGCCCCAGCATTTT
CASSSRSTGDQPQHF
>TRBV28|.|.|TRBJ1-5
TGTGCCAGCATAAGGGGTAATCAGCCCCAGCATTTT
CASIRGNQPQHF
>TRBV28|.|.|TRBJ2-1
TGTGCCAGCACGCAAGGGAGGGGGACCACCTACAATGAGCAGTTCTTC
CASTQGRGTTYNEQFF
>TRBV7-9|.|TRBD2|TRBJ2-3
TGTGCCAGCAGCTTAAAAATAGGACTAGCGGCAGATACGCAGTATTTT
CASSLKIGLAADTQYF
>TRBV30|.|.|TRBJ2-1
TGTGCCTGGAGGCCCCAACACAATGAGCAGTTCTTC
CAWRPQHNEQFF